The clone carrying this T cell receptor beta chain was seen a handful of times. Its antigen is unknown. Researchers isolated at least 7 million PBMCs per sample. Primed by a sample-barcoded 5' primer and a J-beta primer mix, a second PCR proceeded for about 6 to 12 cycles. TCRdb re-derived calls from the 5' RACE reads in MiXCR, one entry per CDR3 protein. Of some 1.8 million distinct CDR3 sequences in the sample, about two fifths were seen once. The sample comes from a study of blood T cells in healthy people across ages. V was clipped by 4 bases and J by 7 bases, with 17 bases between them. This CDR3 has 15 residues. Germline values: CDR1 SGHAT, CDR2 FQDESV (reference sequence). Study outcomes and limitations: The diversity estimates, figures obtained from one million T cells, were considered underestimates.

The chain couples TRBV11-1 to TRBJ2-1; possible D gene TRBD1, 6 bases. Sequenced input: blood. The sequence was obtained from a human donor in good health. This CDR3 is CASSSRQAPKNEQFF. The CDR3 DNA reads TGTGCCAGCAGCTCTAGACAGGCCCCGAAGAATGAGCAGTTCTTC. The whole variable domain, filled in from reference TRBV11-1 and TRBJ2-1, reads EAEVAQSPRYKITEKSQAVAFWCDPISGHATLYWYRQILGQGPELLVQFQDESVVDDSQLPKDRFSAERLKGVDSTLKIQPAELGDSAMYLCASSSRQAPKNEQFFGPGTRLTVL.